This T cell receptor beta chain is drawn from a study of T cells after yellow fever vaccination. Overall study results and limits: Abundant clonotypes from the bulk population could contaminate FACS-sorted repertoires. Post-booster reappearance was seen for most primary-vaccination clones (about 96% CD4, around 90% CD8).

CDR1 MNHNY and CDR2 SVGAGI come from the germline V gene (reference sequence). V was cut by 10 bases and J by 7 bases, with 10 bases left in between. The CDR3 sequence is 11 residues long. In this sample, this clonotype turned up many times. Its specificity is not known. MiXCR, run by TCRdb on the 5' RACE reads, gives a single entry per CDR3 protein. The top ten clones hold under 15% of a sample with 600,000 to 750,000 distinct CDR3 sequences, more than 9% of them seen once. The sequencing used PBMCs, collected on the day of the yellow fever booster vaccination. The chain employs TRBV6-6 and TRBJ2-2; D may be TRBD1 (5 bases). The TCR was taken from a man aged 30 to 45 who received the YFV17D yellow fever vaccine. Here the CDR3 DNA reads TGTGCCACCCAGGGAAACGGGGAGCTGTTTTTT. This sequence encodes CATQGNGELFF.